This T cell receptor beta chain was sequenced during a study of cytomegalovirus exposure and HLA in healthy donors. Germline values: CDR1 MGHDK, CDR2 SYGVNS. This CDR3 is 12 amino acids long. Trimming stripped 6 bases from V and 6 bases from J, with 11 bases between. PCR was performed using 60 Vbeta and 13 Jbeta primers. The protocol was immunoSEQ multiplex PCR, while the TCRdb copy is restricted to in-frame clones and leaves out a portion. The data contain 150,000 to 200,000 clones, under 85% of them singletons. V is TRBV25-1 and J is TRBJ1-1; possibly TRBD1 for D (6 bases). Sequencing input: PBMCs. This clonotype originated in a woman in her 30s in good health and CMV-seronegative. CDR3 sequence reads: CASSSGVAEAFF. CDR3 nucleotides: TGTGCCAGCAGCTCAGGGGTGGCTGAAGCTTTCTTT.